This entry lists 23 T cell receptor beta chains sequenced from one sample in a study of regulatory dendritic cells for organ transplantation. Using immunoSEQ multiplex PCR, the repertoire was profiled, and TCRdb retains in-frame clones only, with some absent. The data show tens of thousands of clones, around nine tenths seen once. The source material was naive CD8+ T cells from blood. Subset noted: CD45RA+ naive T cells. Every receptor here comes from a human donor in good health.

The rearrangement joins TRBV28 to TRBJ1-2, with 11 nucleotides matching TRBD1. In germline, CDR1 is MDHEN, CDR2 SYDVKM. The CDR3 is 20 amino acids. V shed 10 bases and J 2 bases; nucleotides not matched to a gene: 24. DNA of the CDR3: TGTGCCACCGCTGGGAGGGCTGGACAGGGGGCGAGTTTCTTCAACTATGGCTACACCTTC. Translating it yields CATAGRAGQGASFFNYGYTF.

The V call is TRBV4-3, the J call TRBJ2-1; D is undetermined. This CDR3 is 16 amino acids long. V was pared by 4 bases and J by 1 base, with 14 bases between. Germline values: CDR1 LGHNA, CDR2 YSLEER. As DNA, the CDR3 is TGCGCCAGCAGCCTTACCAACATCGGGTCCTACAATGAGCAGTTCTTC. As protein: CASSLTNIGSYNEQFF.

V and J are TRBV28 and TRBJ1-2; D not certain. This CDR3 has 15 amino acids. Germline CDR1 and CDR2: MDHEN and SYDVKM. V was pared by 6 bases and J by 8 bases, with 22 bases between. CDR3 residues: CASSPPQYYMVGYTF. The CDR3 bases are TGTGCCAGCAGCCCCCCTCAATACTACATGGTGGGCTACACCTTC.

This sequence joins TRBV18 and TRBJ1-1; D not certain. CDR3 length equals 12 residues. Looked up from germline, CDR1 is KGHSH and CDR2 is LQKENI. The V gene lost 5 bases and the J gene lost 10 bases, with 14 bases spanning the gap. The CDR3 DNA reads TGTGCCAGCTCATGGGAGGGCGTGGGAGCTTTCTTT. It encodes CASSWEGVGAFF.

The genes are TRBV9 and TRBJ2-7; TRBD1 or TRBD2 may be the D gene (5 bases each). V lost 0 bases, J lost 2 bases, and 12 bases lay in between. Germline lookup yields CDR1 SGDLS and CDR2 YYNGEE. The CDR3 consists of 15 residues. CDR3 nucleotides: TGTGCCAGCAGCGTAGGGGGGACCTTCGCCTACGAGCAGTACTTC. Translation: CASSVGGTFAYEQYF. Together with reference TRBV9 and TRBJ2-7, the CDR3 gives the full variable domain: DSGVTQTPKHLITATGQRVTLRCSPRSGDLSVYWYQQSLDQGLQFLIQYYNGEERAKGNILERFSAQQFPDLHSELNLSSLELGDSALYFCASSVGGTFAYEQYFGPGTRLTVT.

The chain has TRBV4-1 and TRBJ2-2; weak D call: TRBD1 (6 bases). The CDR3 runs to 17 residues. CDR1 is MGHRA, CDR2 YSYEKL, per germline. Trimming shortened V by 2 bases and J by 2 bases, and 15 bases separated the two germline ends. The CDR3 coding sequence is TGCGCCAGCAGCCAACGGCTTCAGGGGCTCAACACCGGGGAGCTGTTTTTT. It translates to CASSQRLQGLNTGELFF.

CDR3 residues: CASVGLQPLSQDGYTF. CDR3 in DNA: TGTGCCAGCGTAGGGTTACAGCCATTATCCCAAGATGGCTACACCTTC. The chain uses TRBV2 and TRBJ1-2; D gene ambiguous. The V end lost 8 bases, the J end lost 6 bases, and 25 bases lay between the germline ends. CDR1 is SNHLY, CDR2 FYNNEI, per germline. CDR3 length equals 16 residues.

This chain connects TRBV7-9 to TRBJ2-7, with TRBD1 as a possible D gene (6 bases). This CDR3 comprises 13 residues. Germline CDR1 reads SEHNR; CDR2 reads FQNEAQ (reference sequence). Deletions cut 7 bases from V and 2 bases from J, with 12 bases between. CDR3 loop: CASTGTGTYEQYF. The DNA of the CDR3 is TGTGCCAGCACCGGTACAGGGACCTACGAGCAGTACTTC.

The chain is built from TRBV28 and TRBJ2-5; TRBD2 matches at 11 bases. Germline lookup yields CDR1 MDHEN and CDR2 SYDVKM. This CDR3 is built from 14 residues. After removal of 8 bases from V and 4 bases from J, the junction contained 6 bases not matched to a gene. The CDR3 protein is CASRTSGSAETQYF. The CDR3 nucleotides are TGTGCCAGCCGAACTAGCGGGAGTGCAGAGACCCAGTACTTC.

The chain recombines TRBV27 with TRBJ2-5; 10 bases match TRBD1. With 6 bases clipped from V and 2 bases from J, the junction kept 6 bases outside the gene matches. From germline, CDR1 is MNHEY and CDR2 SMNVEV (reference sequence). CDR3 size: 15 residues. CDR3 region: CASSRGQGPQETQYF. CDR3 in DNA: TGTGCCAGCAGCCGGGGACAGGGGCCTCAAGAGACCCAGTACTTC.

The sample holds a few counts of this clone. This chain uses TRBV2 with TRBJ2-1, with D possibly being TRBD1 (5 bases). The V and J ends lost 6 bases and 7 bases respectively, with 10 bases between them. CDR3 length: 12 residues. CDR1 is SNHLY, CDR2 FYNNEI, per germline. Here the CDR3 DNA reads TGTGCCAGCAGGGGTAACAGGAATGAGCAGTTCTTC. This sequence encodes CASRGNRNEQFF.

The chain couples TRBV9 to TRBJ2-1; no clear D. There are 14 residues in the CDR3. In germline, CDR1 is SGDLS, CDR2 YYNGEE. The germline V and J ends were trimmed by 0 bases and 8 bases, with 12 bases remaining between them. CDR3: CASSVVGARDEQFF. DNA of the CDR3: TGTGCCAGCAGCGTAGTCGGCGCTCGGGATGAGCAGTTCTTC.

J is TRBJ2-5 and V is TRBV18, with 7 nucleotides matching TRBD2. The ends lost 4 bases at V and 2 bases at J; junction bases unmatched: 7. Per the germline V gene, CDR1 is KGHSH and CDR2 is LQKENI. The CDR3 runs to 15 residues. The DNA of the CDR3 is TGTGCCAGCTCACGAGAGGGAGGGGCTCAAGAGACCCAGTACTTC. It translates to CASSREGGAQETQYF.

This chain connects TRBV12-5 to TRBJ2-7, with a possible D match to TRBD1 (5 bases). V gave up 0 bases and J gave up 6 bases, with 9 bases separating them. The CDR3 loop spans 13 amino acids. Looked up from germline, CDR1 is LGHNT and CDR2 is FRNRAP. The CDR3 bases are TGTGCTAGTGGTTTGGTAGGTAGGGGCGAGCAGTACTTC. It codes for CASGLVGRGEQYF.

J is TRBJ2-2 and V is TRBV21-1; the table calls TRBD1, which could not be checked here. TRBV21-1 is termed a pseudogene. This CDR3 is 15 amino acids long. The CDR3 loop is CASTTGGRNTGELFF. In DNA form, the CDR3 reads TGTGCCAGCACTACAGGGGGTCGGAACACCGGGGAGCTGTTTTTT.

This clone was recorded once. The chain carries TRBV6-5 and TRBJ2-5; 9 positions match TRBD1. Per the germline V gene, CDR1 is MNHEY and CDR2 is SVGAGI. V shed 5 bases, J shed 7 bases, and the junction held 5 bases outside the gene matches. The CDR3 runs to 13 residues. The CDR3 coding sequence is TGTGCCAGCAGTGACCGACAGGGGGGGACCCAGTACTTC. Translating gives CASSDRQGGTQYF.

The V and J genes are TRBV13 and TRBJ2-1, with D possibly matching TRBD2 (5 bases). The CDR3 is 16 amino acids. With 5 bases removed from V and 9 bases from J, the gap between germline ends came to 23 bases. Per the germline V gene, CDR1 is PRHDT and CDR2 is FYEKMQ (reference sequence). The CDR3 sequence is CASSPPRPNRGSEQFF. CDR3 DNA: TGTGCCAGCAGCCCGCCTCGGCCCAATCGTGGGAGTGAGCAGTTCTTC.

This chain connects TRBV6-5 to TRBJ2-7; D unclear. V gave up 1 base and J gave up 1 base, with 11 bases separating them. CDR3 length: 15 amino acids. From germline, CDR1 is MNHEY and CDR2 SVGAGI. CDR3 in amino acids: CASSYFAGSSYEQYF. The CDR3 bases are TGTGCCAGCAGTTACTTTGCAGGTTCTTCCTACGAGCAGTACTTC.

The chain couples TRBV9 to TRBJ1-1; D uncertain. This CDR3 is built from 13 residues. Germline CDR1 and CDR2: SGDLS and YYNGEE. V was clipped by 4 bases and J by 2 bases, with 9 bases between them. CDR3 amino acids: CASSLDGNTEAFF. The CDR3 coding sequence is TGTGCCAGCAGCCTCGACGGAAACACTGAAGCTTTCTTT.

The chain uses TRBV4-3 and TRBJ1-6, with D unclear. With 1 base removed from V and 6 bases from J, the gap between germline ends came to 10 bases. The CDR3 runs 15 residues. Germline CDR1 reads LGHNA; CDR2 reads YSLEER. The CDR3 loop is CASSQGTSLNSPLHF. The CDR3 DNA sequence: TGCGCCAGCAGCCAAGGGACTTCCCTTAATTCACCCCTCCACTTT.

The chain links TRBV30 to TRBJ1-2; D call uncertain. The CDR3 length is 14 residues. Germline V lookup: CDR1 GTSNPN, CDR2 SVGIG (reference sequence). V was cut by 6 bases and J by 5 bases, with 19 bases left in between. CDR3 in DNA: TGTGCCTGTAATAGACCTTTAGATTGGTATGGCTACACCTTC. Translation: CACNRPLDWYGYTF. Drawing the rest from reference TRBV30 and TRBJ1-2, the complete variable domain is SQTIHQWPATLVQPVGSPLSLECTVEGTSNPNLYWYRQAAGRGLQLLFYSVGIGQISSEVPQNLSASRPQDRQFILSSKKLLLSDSGFYLCACNRPLDWYGYTFGSGTRLTVV.

The chain recombines TRBV5-5 with TRBJ2-3; the D is unclear. Germline values: CDR1 SGHKS, CDR2 YYEKEE (reference sequence). The length of the CDR3 is 15 residues. Trimming pared 0 bases from V and 2 bases from J, leaving 10 bases between. DNA of the CDR3: TGTGCCAGCAGCTTGGGGTGGGCTGACACAGATACGCAGTATTTT. This gives the protein CASSLGWADTDTQYF.

This chain uses TRBV6-1 with TRBJ2-7, with TRBD2 identical over 7 bases. The J segment lost 3 bases and the V segment lost 2 bases, leaving 7 bases of the junction unmatched. The length of the CDR3 is 15 residues. Germline V gene data show CDR1 as MNHNS and CDR2 as SASEGT. The CDR3: CASSEWASGLYEQYF. CDR3 nucleotide sequence: TGTGCCAGCAGTGAATGGGCTAGCGGACTCTACGAGCAGTACTTC.